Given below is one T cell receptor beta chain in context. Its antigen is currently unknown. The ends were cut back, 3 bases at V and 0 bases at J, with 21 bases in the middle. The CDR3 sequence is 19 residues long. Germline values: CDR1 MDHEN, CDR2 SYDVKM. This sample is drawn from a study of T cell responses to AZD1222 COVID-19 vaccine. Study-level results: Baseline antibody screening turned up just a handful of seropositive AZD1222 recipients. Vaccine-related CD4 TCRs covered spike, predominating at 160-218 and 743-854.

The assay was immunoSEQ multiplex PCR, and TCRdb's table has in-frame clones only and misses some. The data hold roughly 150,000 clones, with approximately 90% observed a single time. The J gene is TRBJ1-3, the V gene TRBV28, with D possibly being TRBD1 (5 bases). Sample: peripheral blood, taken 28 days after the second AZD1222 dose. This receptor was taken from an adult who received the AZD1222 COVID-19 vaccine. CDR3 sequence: CASSLRGPLFYDSGNTIYF. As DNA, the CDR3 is TGTGCCAGCAGTTTGCGGGGACCTCTATTTTACGACTCTGGAAACACCATATATTTT.